This T cell receptor beta chain was obtained from a study of cytomegalovirus exposure and HLA in healthy donors. The PCR ran on 60 Vbeta and 13 Jbeta primers. Data came from immunoSEQ multiplex PCR; TCRdb stores just in-frame clones and leaves some out. The data show tens of thousands of clones, and the top ten clones hold approximately 2%. With 4 bases clipped from V and 2 bases from J, the junction kept 6 bases outside the gene matches. Per the germline V gene, CDR1 is SGHDN and CDR2 is FVKESK. CDR3 length equals 15 residues. This chain links TRBV14 with TRBJ2-7; 9 positions agree with TRBD1. Sample: PBMCs. The clonotype comes from a woman in her thirties or forties in good health and CMV-seropositive. CDR3 nucleotides: TGTGCCAGCAGCCGTTCGGGACAGGGTGCCTACGAGCAGTACTTC. Protein: CASSRSGQGAYEQYF.